This TCR beta chain was captured by sequencing in a study of blood T cell repertoires in COVID-19 (dated by TCRdb to the early 2020s). In terms of the full investigation: Samples covering the acute and convalescent phases of COVID-19 were provided by collaborators in the United States, Italy and Spain. The repertoires were released in a freely available public database intended as a resource for research on the immune response to SARS-CoV-2. A de-identified subject ID, COVID-19 status, age in years and sex were almost always included in the sample metadata. The samples were drawn from the first 160 participants of the ongoing ImmuneRACE study and from over 950 subjects provided by 6 global collaborators. The prospective study material was composed of cDNA or gDNA derived from T cells, B-cell-depleted T cells, or PBMCs. The dataset comprised deeply sampled blood TCRbeta repertoires from subjects exposed to, actively infected with, or recovered from COVID-19. Where available, HLA class I and class II types were taken from metadata supplied by the sample provider and were not determined by assay-based typing.

Collaborating institutions collected whole blood in K2EDTA tubes following their own protocols. For TCRbeta analysis, collaborator samples were shipped as frozen whole blood, as isolated PBMCs, or as DNA extracted from either sample type. The germline V gene gives CDR1 as SGDLS and CDR2 as YYNGEE. Measured from the cysteine to the phenylalanine, the CDR3 is 14 residues long. Only the CDR3 region is kept as DNA, spanning 42 bases read in frame from base 1. A distance of 17 bases separates the germline ends of V and J, which lose 4 bases and 6 bases respectively. TCRbeta CDR3 regions were amplified from genomic DNA by means of the immunoSEQ Assay, a bias-controlled multiplex PCR. On the study's bioinformatics: Nucleated cell counts per sample were estimated from amplification of reference gene primers within the assay. Sequence reads were collapsed and filtered to measure the absolute abundance of every unique TCRbeta CDR3 rearrangement. Productive Simpson clonality was computed per sample as the square root of Simpson's diversity index over productive rearrangements. Not all clones reach the TCRdb copy of this immuneACCESS table, which keeps in-frame sequences only. Checked studies attribute under half of the gap to unresolved V genes and leave the rest unexplained. That table is the source of V, J and clone size, and D and trimming were worked out from the DNA. This sample is represented by 260,000 or so clones; over 75% of them were singletons. About 9.1% of the sample rests with the top ten.

General study outcomes and caveats: The quantity of clinical and demographic metadata differed by source and by participant and was supplied without curation.

Comments on this clone: Its antigen is currently not known. No much larger clone exists at a distance of one base, and base qualities are not known.

The sample was peripheral blood. This chain joins TRBV9 to TRBJ2-7; possibly the D gene is TRBD2, per 5 matching bases. This TCR derives from a human donor in a cohort sampled during active COVID-19. For the CDR3, the sequence is CASSTSQVAGEQYF. The DNA is TGTGCCAGCAGCACCTCCCAAGTGGCGGGCGAGCAGTACTTC.